This TCR beta chain stems from a study of control samples from healthy donors and cancer patients. Some clones are missing from TCRdb's copy, which holds only in-frame ones; the method was immunoSEQ multiplex PCR. The table records 390,000 or so clones, over 75% of them present only once. This CDR3 has 14 amino acids. V shed 4 bases and J shed 5 bases, with 13 bases lying between them. From germline, CDR1 is KGHDR and CDR2 SFDVKD. The sequenced sample was PBMCs. The chain uses TRBV24-1 and TRBJ1-1; D remains ambiguous. This receptor was taken from a middle-aged man with head and neck cancer. The CDR3 nucleotides are TGTGCCACCAGTGAGGGTCCTGGAAGGACTGAAGCTTTCTTT. Translation gives CATSEGPGRTEAFF.